The rows below give T cell receptor beta chains drawn from one sample of a study of CD8+CD57+ T cells in acquired aplastic anemia. TCRdb ran MiXCR on the reads and lists one entry per CDR3 protein. The data show roughly 420,000 distinct CDR3 sequences, roughly 68% seen once. What was sequenced was sorted CD4+, CD8+, or CD8+CD57+ T cells (not recorded which) from PBMCs. The source of these receptors is a human donor in good health, serving as a control. Both conserved end residues are part of each CDR3. Where a row states a size, it is once, few, many or the class of an expanded clone; other rows omit it.

>TRBV5-4|.
CASRLDVTNEQYF
>TRBV2|many
CASSDPQGSEQYF
>TRBV7-2|many
CASSIGSRGNYGYTF
>TRBV7-2|.
CASSLAGGAGDEQFF
>TRBV6-2/TRBV6-3|.
CASSSYRTGGDSPLHF
>TRBV15|.
CATSRGNSNQTQYF
>TRBV5-1|once
CASSLRNGNSYNEQFF
>TRBV5-6|many
CASSLASPGRDTQYF
>TRBV29-1|.
CSVESREYEQYF
>TRBV20-1|.
CSARGLAQSPQHF
>TRBV20-1|.
CSAFGGADRDGYTF
>TRBV12-3/TRBV12-4|.
CASNRVDTEAFF
>TRBV12-5|.
CASGLPPPRTDNYGYTF
>TRBV2|.
CASREQGDTEAFF
>TRBV5-1|.
CATSPNHTEAFF
>TRBV7-3|.
CASRPSGASDTQYF
>TRBV7-2|.
CASSLGGKAYDQYFF
>TRBV2|.
CASEGDSYGYTF
>TRBV13|few
CASRTQGRNQPQHF
>TRBV9|.
CASSLQVWNADAF
>TRBV24-1|once
CATSARGTGVGQPQHF
>TRBV7-9|.
CASSLAGFSEAWF
>TRBV19|.
CASGLAGARYEQYF
>TRBV19|.
CATPYADSPLHF
>TRBV9|few
CASSVRGVDEQFF
>TRBV7-2|.
CASSPGETNYGYHF
>TRBV5-1|.
CASSSTWNTGAFF
>TRBV7-8|.
CASSLPTGVRDEQAFF
>TRBV5-1|many
CASSFSDTNYYGYTF
>TRBV7-2|.
CASSSRQSYEQYF
>TRBV7-2|.
CASSFGGPSREQYYF
>TRBV10-3|.
CASSLAGEQKNIQFF
>TRBV3-1|many
CASSQFPGQGSEQYF
>TRBV20-1|.
CSPYRSSYNEQFF
>TRBV5-4|.
CASSLRQGGAETQYF
>TRBV7-9|.
CASSLAGTVGTGDHF
>TRBV20-1|.
CSARDLVGYGSEAFF